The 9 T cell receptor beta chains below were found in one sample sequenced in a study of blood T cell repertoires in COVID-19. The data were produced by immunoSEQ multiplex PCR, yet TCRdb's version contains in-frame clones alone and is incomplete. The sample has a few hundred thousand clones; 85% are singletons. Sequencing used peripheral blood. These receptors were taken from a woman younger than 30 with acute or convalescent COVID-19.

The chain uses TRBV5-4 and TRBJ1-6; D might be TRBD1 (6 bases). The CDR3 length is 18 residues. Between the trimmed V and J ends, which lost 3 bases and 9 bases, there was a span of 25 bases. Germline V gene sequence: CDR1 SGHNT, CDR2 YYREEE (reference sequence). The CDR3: CASSSYPKYGGALSPLHF. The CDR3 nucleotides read TGTGCCAGCAGCTCCTACCCTAAATACGGGGGGGCGCTTTCACCCCTCCACTTT.

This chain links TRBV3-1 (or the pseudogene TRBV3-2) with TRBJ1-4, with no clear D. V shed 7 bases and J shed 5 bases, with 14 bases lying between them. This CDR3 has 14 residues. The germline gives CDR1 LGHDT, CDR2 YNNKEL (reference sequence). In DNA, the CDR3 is TGTGCCAGCACCCTGGAGACGGTGAATGAAAAACTGTTTTTT. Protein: CASTLETVNEKLFF.

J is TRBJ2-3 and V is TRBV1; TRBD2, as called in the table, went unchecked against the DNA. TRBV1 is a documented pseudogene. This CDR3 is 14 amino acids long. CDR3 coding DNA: TGCACCAGCAGCCTACGACTCCCCACAGATACGCAGTATTTT. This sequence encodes CTSSLRLPTDTQYF.

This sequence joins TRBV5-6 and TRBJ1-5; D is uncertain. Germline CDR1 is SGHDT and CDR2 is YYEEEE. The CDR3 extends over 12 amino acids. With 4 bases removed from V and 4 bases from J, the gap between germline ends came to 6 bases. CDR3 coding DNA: TGTGCCAGCAGCCTTAGAAATCAGCCCCAGCATTTT. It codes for CASSLRNQPQHF.

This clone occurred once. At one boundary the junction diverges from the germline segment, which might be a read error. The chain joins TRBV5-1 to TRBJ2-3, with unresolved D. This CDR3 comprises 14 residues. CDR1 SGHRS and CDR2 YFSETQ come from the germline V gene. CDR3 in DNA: TGCGCCAGCAGCTCCCCACCTGATCCAGATGCGCAGTATTTT. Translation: CASSSPPDPDAQYF.

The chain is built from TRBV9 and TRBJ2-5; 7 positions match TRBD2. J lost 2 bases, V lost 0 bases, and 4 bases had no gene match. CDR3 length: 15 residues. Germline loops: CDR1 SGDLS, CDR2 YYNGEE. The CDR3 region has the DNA TGTGCCAGCAGCGTAGGCCTAGCGGAACAAGAGACCCAGTACTTC. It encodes CASSVGLAEQETQYF.

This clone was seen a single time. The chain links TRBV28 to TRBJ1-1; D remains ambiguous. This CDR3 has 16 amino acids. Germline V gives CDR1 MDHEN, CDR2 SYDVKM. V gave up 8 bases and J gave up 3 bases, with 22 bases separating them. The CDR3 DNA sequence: TGTGCCAGCCTGCCACCCCGGTTGAGGGTGGACACTGAAGCTTTCTTT. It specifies CASLPPRLRVDTEAFF.

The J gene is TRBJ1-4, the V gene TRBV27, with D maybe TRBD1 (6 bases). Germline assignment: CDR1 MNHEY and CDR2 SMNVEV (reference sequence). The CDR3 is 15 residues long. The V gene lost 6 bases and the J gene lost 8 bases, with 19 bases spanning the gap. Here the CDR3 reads CASRGADGRGEKLFF. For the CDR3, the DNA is TGTGCCAGCAGGGGGGCGGACGGCCGAGGGGAAAAACTGTTTTTT. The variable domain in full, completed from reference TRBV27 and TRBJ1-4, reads EAQVTQNPRYLITVTGKKLTVTCSQNMNHEYMSWYRQDPGLGLRQIYYSMNVEVTDKGDVPEGYKVSRKEKRNFPLILESPSPNQTSLYFCASRGADGRGEKLFFGSGTQLSVL.

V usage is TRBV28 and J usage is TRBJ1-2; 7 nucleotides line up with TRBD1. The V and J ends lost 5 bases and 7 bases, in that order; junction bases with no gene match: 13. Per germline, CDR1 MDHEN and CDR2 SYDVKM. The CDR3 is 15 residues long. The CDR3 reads CASSPLGTEFVGYTF. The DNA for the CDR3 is TGTGCCAGCAGTCCGTTGGGGACAGAGTTTGTTGGCTACACCTTC.